These 22 T cell receptor beta chains originate from one sample sequenced in a study of T cell repertoires in cytomegalovirus infection. Antigens of these TCRs are unknown. TCRdb used MiXCR to reprocess the reads, holding one entry per CDR3 protein. This table has about 770,000 distinct CDR3 sequences, 25% to 30% appearing once. The sequencing here drew on cultured CD8+ T cells from PBMCs, taken from culture after CMV antigen stimulation. The source is a human donor in good health (CMV status not recorded). Some clones in this sample may be carry-over from other donors' samples.

The CDR3 nucleotides are TGTGCCAGCAGTGGTAGCAGACAGATAGGTTGGACGCAGTATTTT. This translates into CASSGSRQIGWTQYF. The chain links TRBV28 to TRBJ2-3, with D possibly TRBD1 on 5 matching bases. The CDR3 runs 15 residues. Trimming pared 5 bases from V and 9 bases from J, leaving 21 bases between. In germline, CDR1 is MDHEN, CDR2 SYDVKM.

This clonotype occurred a few times. The V gene is TRBV20-1, the J gene TRBJ2-2, with D tentatively TRBD1 (6 bases). This CDR3 contains 13 residues. V was pared by 5 bases and J by 3 bases, with 10 bases between. Germline CDR1 DFQATT, CDR2 SNEGSKA (reference sequence). The CDR3 DNA follows: TGCAGTGCTTTGACAGGAGACACCGGGGAGCTGTTTTTT. This sequence encodes CSALTGDTGELFF.

This clonotype showed up just a few times. The chain links TRBV2 to TRBJ2-5, with D possibly being TRBD1 or TRBD2 (5 bases each). Germline V gene lookup returns CDR1 SNHLY and CDR2 FYNNEI. V was shortened by 4 bases and J by 4 bases, with 16 bases between the two germline ends. This CDR3 spans 15 amino acids. The CDR3 bases are TGTGCCAGCAGTGGGGAGTCGGACACACGAGAGACCCAGTACTTC. Translation: CASSGESDTRETQYF.

This sequence joins TRBV7-9 and TRBJ2-4; no firm D call. Between the trimmed V and J ends, which lost 8 bases and 4 bases, there was a span of 9 bases. The CDR3 totals 12 residues. Germline V CDR1 and CDR2: SEHNR, FQNEAQ (reference sequence). In nucleotides, the CDR3 is TGTGCCAGCGCCGTGGGGAAAAACATTCAGTACTTC. Translation: CASAVGKNIQYF.

This chain uses TRBV6-1 with TRBJ2-3; possible D gene TRBD2, 6 bases. The ends were cut back, 3 bases at V and 3 bases at J, with 13 bases in the middle. Germline V gene data show CDR1 as MNHNS and CDR2 as SASEGT. The CDR3 is made up of 15 amino acids. The DNA of the CDR3 is TGTGCCAGCAGTGAGTATGGGACTCCTACAGATACGCAGTATTTT. It specifies CASSEYGTPTDTQYF.

The chain uses TRBV3-1 and TRBJ1-2; D is uncertain. The CDR3 loop spans 14 amino acids. V lost 0 bases and J lost 5, with 10 bases in between. The V gene's germline CDR1 is LGHDT and CDR2 YNNKEL (reference sequence). CDR3 sequence reads: CASSQDVSLYGYTF. CDR3 nucleotide sequence: TGTGCCAGCAGCCAAGACGTCAGCTTATATGGCTACACCTTC.

This clonotype has more than one count but fewer than ten. The V call is TRBV6-6, the J call TRBJ1-3; D remains ambiguous. The CDR3 extends over 16 amino acids. Germline CDR1 and CDR2: MNHNY and SVGAGI (reference sequence). Trimming shortened V by 5 bases and J by 0 bases, and 14 bases separated the two germline ends. The CDR3, as DNA: TGTGCCAGCAGTCACCCACTGAGACCCTCTGGAAACACCATATATTTT. This codes for CASSHPLRPSGNTIYF.

This clonotype was recorded a few times. CDR3 sequence: CASSLLRTTTGELFF. The CDR3 DNA sequence: TGTGCCAGCAGTTTACTCAGGACGACCACCGGGGAGCTGTTTTTT. The chain links TRBV27 to TRBJ2-2; D not certain. Between the trimmed V and J ends, which lost 2 bases and 4 bases, there was a span of 11 bases. The CDR3 is 15 amino acids. Germline CDR1 MNHEY, CDR2 SMNVEV (reference sequence).

The chain combines TRBV5-1 with TRBJ2-2; tentatively, D is TRBD2 (5 bases). CDR3 length: 17 amino acids. Trimming took off 2 bases at V and 3 bases at J, with 17 bases between the two ends. Germline V gene lookup returns CDR1 SGHRS and CDR2 YFSETQ. The CDR3 sequence is CASSFEGQSRHTGELFF. The CDR3 DNA follows: TGCGCCAGCAGCTTTGAGGGCCAGTCTAGGCACACCGGGGAGCTGTTTTTT. The full variable domain, in which reference TRBV5-1 and TRBJ2-2 provide the parts outside the CDR3, is KAGVTQTPRYLIKTRGQQVTLSCSPISGHRSVSWYQQTPGQGLQFLFEYFSETQRNKGNFPGRFSGRQFSNSRSEMNVSTLELGDSALYLCASSFEGQSRHTGELFFGEGSRLTVL.

This clonotype came up a few times. The chain links TRBV3-1 to TRBJ2-3; no firm D call. The germline V gene encodes CDR1 LGHDT and CDR2 YNNKEL (reference sequence). The CDR3 totals 14 residues. Trimming shortened V by 0 bases and J by 2 bases, and 6 bases separated the two germline ends. Written as DNA, the CDR3 is TGTGCCAGCAGCCAAGAGTCTTACACAGATACGCAGTATTTT. It yields the protein CASSQESYTDTQYF.

This clonotype has only a few counts. The CDR3 DNA reads TGTGCCAGTAGCCCCCGTAGGGGGAGTAACTATGGCTACACCTTC. It codes for CASSPRRGSNYGYTF. The chain carries TRBV19 and TRBJ1-2; perhaps TRBD1 as D (6 bases). Trimming stripped 6 bases from V and 1 base from J, with 15 bases between. Germline CDR1 reads LNHDA; CDR2 reads SQIVND (reference sequence). The CDR3 runs 15 residues.

The V call is TRBV29-1, the J call TRBJ2-1; either TRBD1 or TRBD2 may supply D (6 bases each). V was trimmed by 0 bases and J by 8 bases, leaving 26 bases between them. The CDR3 length is 18 residues. The germline gives CDR1 SQVTM, CDR2 ANQGSEA. CDR3 sequence (DNA): TGCAGCGTTGAAGAAGTGCGGGACGTATGGGGGCCTATCGATGAGCAGTTCTTC. Its translation is CSVEEVRDVWGPIDEQFF.

This clonotype was detected ten times or more. The chain combines TRBV7-8 with TRBJ2-2; TRBD1 aligns across 9 bases. V shed 3 bases, J shed 2 bases, and the junction held 7 bases outside the gene matches. The germline CDR1 and CDR2 sequences are SGHVS and FQNEAQ. The CDR3 has 17 residues. In DNA, the CDR3 is TGTGCCAGCAGCTTCTGGAGGGACAGGGAAAACACCGGGGAGCTGTTTTTT. Translation: CASSFWRDRENTGELFF.

This chain uses TRBV5-8 with TRBJ1-2; D not resolved. Trimming took 0 bases from V and 6 from J, leaving 9 bases between them. Germline V lookup: CDR1 SGHTS, CDR2 YDEGEE. The CDR3 sequence is 13 residues long. The CDR3 coding sequence is TGTGCCAGCAGCTTGGCCAGGCCCCATGGCTACACCTTC. Protein sequence: CASSLARPHGYTF.

V and J are TRBV7-6 and TRBJ2-1; D is possibly TRBD1 (6 bases). V shed 5 bases and J shed 4 bases, with 15 bases lying between them. The CDR3 sequence is 15 residues long. The germline V gene has CDR1 SGHVS and CDR2 FNYEAQ. Written as DNA, the CDR3 is TGTGCCAGCAGCCTGGGACACGCGATTTACAATGAGCAGTTCTTC. Protein sequence: CASSLGHAIYNEQFF.

The J gene is TRBJ1-1, the V gene TRBV5-6; D not resolved. V lost 5 bases, J lost 0 bases, and 11 bases lay in between. The length of the CDR3 is 14 residues. The germline V gene has CDR1 SGHDT and CDR2 YYEEEE. The CDR3 spells CASRPGRLNTEAFF. The CDR3, as DNA: TGTGCCAGCAGGCCTGGACGGCTGAACACTGAAGCTTTCTTT.

In its sample, this clonotype was seen a few times. This sequence joins TRBV7-9 and TRBJ1-1; 10 bases match TRBD1. The CDR3 consists of 15 residues. From germline, CDR1 is SEHNR and CDR2 FQNEAQ (reference sequence). J lost 5 bases, V lost 4 bases, and 7 bases had no gene match. The CDR3: CASSSSTGGGTEAFF. The CDR3 coding sequence is TGTGCCAGCAGCTCTTCGACAGGGGGCGGGACTGAAGCTTTCTTT.

This clonotype was recorded a few times. The rearrangement joins TRBV4-1 to TRBJ2-3; D not certain. This CDR3 is 15 amino acids long. CDR1 and CDR2 from the germline V gene are MGHRA and YSYEKL. Between the trimmed V and J ends, which lost 7 bases and 1 base, there was a span of 15 bases. The CDR3 reads CASTPRQGGTDTQYF. Written as DNA, the CDR3 is TGCGCCAGCACCCCCAGACAAGGCGGCACAGATACGCAGTATTTT.

The chain is built from TRBV7-9 and TRBJ1-2; D not resolved. The CDR3 is made up of 14 amino acids. Trimming shortened V by 1 base and J by 4 bases, and 10 bases separated the two germline ends. CDR1 and CDR2 from the germline V gene are SEHNR and FQNEAQ (reference sequence). The CDR3 DNA is TGTGCCAGCAGCTTAGGGGCATGGTCCTATGGCTACACCTTC. It translates to CASSLGAWSYGYTF.

This clonotype came up a few times. The V and J genes are TRBV2 and TRBJ1-1; possible D gene TRBD1, 5 bases. Per germline, CDR1 SNHLY and CDR2 FYNNEI. The CDR3 length is 15 residues. The V end was cut by 6 bases, the J end by 6 bases, with 20 bases between. CDR3 loop: CASSATLGGGAEAFF. CDR3 sequence (DNA): TGTGCCAGCAGCGCGACCTTGGGGGGTGGGGCTGAAGCTTTCTTT.

The chain carries TRBV4-1 and TRBJ2-5, with a possible D match to TRBD2 (6 bases). Looked up from germline, CDR1 is MGHRA and CDR2 is YSYEKL. The CDR3 runs 16 residues. The germline V and J ends were trimmed by 5 bases and 4 bases, with 20 bases remaining between them. The CDR3 DNA reads as TGCGCCAGCAGCTCCTCAGGAGGGGCAGGGACAGAGACCCAGTACTTC. This translates into CASSSSGGAGTETQYF.

This clonotype was counted only a few times. The V and J genes are TRBV12-3 or TRBV12-4 and TRBJ1-5; D may be TRBD1 (6 bases). This CDR3 is built from 15 residues. V dropped 5 bases and J dropped 6 bases, with 17 bases sitting between them. The DNA of the CDR3 is TGTGCCAGCAGTCAATCTGAGGGGGGCGTTCAGCCCCAGCATTTT. Its translation: CASSQSEGGVQPQHF.